The 28 T cell receptor beta chains below were found in one sample sequenced in a study of T cells in Graves' hyperthyroidism and ophthalmopathy. Amplified TCR beta CDR3 regions came from RNA transcripts. TCR CDR3 regions were first amplified by RT-PCR with HTBI primers. Using its own MiXCR run on the multiplex PCR reads, TCRdb lists one record per CDR3 protein. In the table there are around 35,000 distinct CDR3 sequences, around 50% of which are singletons. Sequencing was carried out using blood. Source of these receptors: a woman aged 40-49 years with Graves' ophthalmopathy.

This clonotype was detected many times. The rearrangement uses TRBV6-1 and TRBJ2-3; 7 bases line up with TRBD2. This CDR3 is built from 17 residues. Germline-derived CDR1 and CDR2 are MNHNS and SASEGT. Trimming removed 10 bases from V and 0 bases from J; junction bases left unmatched: 16. Here the CDR3 DNA reads TGTGCCACCATGAAGAATATGCTAGCGGATAGCACAGATACGCAGTATTTT. It codes for CATMKNMLADSTDTQYF.

The chain employs TRBV7-8 and TRBJ2-1; TRBD2 matches at 11 bases. This CDR3 has 19 amino acids. CDR1 SGHVS and CDR2 FQNEAQ come from the germline V gene. V gave up 1 base and J gave up 0 bases; unmatched junction bases: 8. CDR3 loop: CASSLGSVAGGVSYNEQFF. The DNA for the CDR3 is TGTGCCAGCAGCTTAGGATCGGTAGCGGGAGGGGTCTCCTACAATGAGCAGTTCTTC.

This clonotype has a handful of counts. One end of the junction fails to match germline, which may point to a read error. This chain connects TRBV7-9 to TRBJ1-1, with D unclear. The CDR3 sequence is 17 residues long. Germline-derived CDR1 and CDR2 are SEHNR and FQNEAQ (reference sequence). CDR3: CACSSTTSWTGNTEAFF. Here the CDR3 DNA reads TGTGCCTGCAGCTCAACGACTTCCTGGACGGGGAACACTGAAGCTTTCTTT.

The table lists this clonotype with a few counts. The chain combines TRBV28 with TRBJ1-2, with D perhaps matching TRBD1 (5 bases). CDR1 is MDHEN and CDR2 is SYDVKM in the germline V gene. The CDR3 has 16 residues. Trimming took off 3 bases at V and 0 bases at J, with 14 bases between the two ends. The CDR3 coding sequence is TGTGCCAGCAGTTTCGGGGGGTCCAGAGCTAACTATGGCTACACCTTC. Its protein is CASSFGGSRANYGYTF.

The rearrangement links TRBV5-1 to TRBJ2-1; the D call may be TRBD1 or TRBD2 (5 bases each). V was trimmed by 1 base and J by 3 bases, leaving 11 bases between them. Germline-derived CDR1 and CDR2 are SGHRS and YFSETQ. The length of the CDR3 is 15 residues. For the CDR3, the DNA is TGCGCCAGCAGCTTGACCGCAGGGAGCTACAATGAGCAGTTCTTC. Amino acids: CASSLTAGSYNEQFF.

J is TRBJ2-3 and V is TRBV7-2, with 11 bases matching TRBD2. The V gene's germline CDR1 is SGHTA and CDR2 FQGNSA. The ends lost 7 bases at V and 0 bases at J; junction bases unmatched: 9. The CDR3 extends over 17 amino acids. CDR3: CASKREPSGGSTDTQYF. DNA for the CDR3: TGTGCCAGCAAGCGGGAACCTAGCGGGGGGAGCACAGATACGCAGTATTTT.

The chain couples TRBV5-1 to TRBJ2-1; D is perhaps TRBD1 (5 bases). The CDR3 loop spans 15 amino acids. Germline V lookup: CDR1 SGHRS, CDR2 YFSETQ. V was pared by 2 bases and J by 5 bases, with 14 bases between. The CDR3 region is CASSLSGQGDNEQFF. Written as DNA, the CDR3 is TGCGCCAGCAGCTTATCGGGCCAGGGCGACAATGAGCAGTTCTTC.

CDR3 nucleotides: TGTGCCACCAGTGGGGCCGGGACAGGGGGTGAGACCCAGTACTTC. Translating it yields CATSGAGTGGETQYF. The chain carries TRBV24-1 and TRBJ2-5; TRBD1 matches at 11 bases. This CDR3 region has 15 residues. J lost 5 bases, V lost 5 bases, and 6 bases had no gene match. Germline V CDR1 and CDR2: KGHDR, SFDVKD.

This clonotype was recorded at least ten times. Its ends do not fully match the called genes, so a read error is possible. The chain recombines TRBV7-7 with TRBJ2-1, with D uncertain. There are 14 residues in the CDR3. Germline CDR1 is SSHAT and CDR2 is FNYEAQ (reference sequence). The CDR3 sequence is CASTISRSHNEQFF. In nucleotides, the CDR3 is TGTGCTAGCACTATCAGCAGGAGCCACAATGAGCAGTTCTTC.

The genes are TRBV9 and TRBJ2-3; no clear D. The CDR3 is 12 residues long. Trimming cost V 3 bases and J 3 bases, with 5 bases left between them. Germline lookup yields CDR1 SGDLS and CDR2 YYNGEE. CDR3 nucleotide sequence: TGTGCCAGCAGCGACGGGACAGATACGCAGTATTTT. It encodes CASSDGTDTQYF.

The chain is built from TRBV25-1 and TRBJ2-7; D assignment may be TRBD1 or TRBD2 (5 bases each). This CDR3 region has 13 residues. Trimming took 5 bases from V and 4 from J, leaving 12 bases between them. Germline V CDR1 and CDR2: MGHDK, SYGVNS. Here the CDR3 DNA reads TGTGCCAGCAGTCTGGGGGAGAATTACGAGCAGTACTTC. It encodes CASSLGENYEQYF.

The chain employs TRBV12-3 or TRBV12-4 and TRBJ1-1; 7 bases fit TRBD1. The CDR3 contains 12 residues. J gave up 5 bases and V 6 bases, and 3 bases lay outside the gene matches. The CDR3, as DNA: TGTGCCAGCAGATACAGGGGAACTGAAGCTTTCTTT. It codes for CASRYRGTEAFF.

The V and J genes are TRBV29-1 and TRBJ2-1; TRBD2 is a possible D gene (5 bases). The V gene's germline CDR1 is SQVTM and CDR2 ANQGSEA. This CDR3 comprises 13 residues. CDR3 in amino acids: CSVGRESYNEQFF. The CDR3 bases are TGCAGTGTGGGGAGAGAGTCCTACAATGAGCAGTTCTTC.

This clonotype has a count of ten or more. The V and J genes are TRBV11-2 and TRBJ2-3; 7 bases are shared with TRBD2. Germline assignment: CDR1 SGHAT and CDR2 FQNNGV. Losses at the gene ends were 1 base for V and 5 bases for J; bases not matched to a gene: 6. This CDR3 region has 15 residues. Here the CDR3 DNA reads TGTGCCAGCAGCTTAGTCGGACTAGAAGTAGATACGCAGTATTTT. The encoded protein is CASSLVGLEVDTQYF.

The V and J genes are TRBV24-1 and TRBJ1-5; no firm D call. V lost 7 bases and J 2 bases, leaving 17 bases between the germline ends. Germline V gene lookup returns CDR1 KGHDR and CDR2 SFDVKD. This CDR3 spans 16 amino acids. CDR3 DNA: TGTGCCACCAGCCCGAGTGGGAGGGATGGCAATCAGCCCCAGCATTTT. This encodes CATSPSGRDGNQPQHF.

This clonotype was seen many times. The chain couples TRBV19 to TRBJ1-1; maybe TRBD1 (5 bases). Trimming took 3 bases from V and 10 from J, leaving 9 bases between them. CDR3 length: 11 amino acids. Germline V lookup: CDR1 LNHDA, CDR2 SQIVND (reference sequence). The CDR3 here is CASSMGVRAFF. DNA for the CDR3: TGTGCCAGTAGTATGGGGGTTCGAGCTTTCTTT.

This clonotype was seen only once. This chain links TRBV5-1 with TRBJ1-2, with D tentatively TRBD1 (5 bases). Germline values: CDR1 SGHRS, CDR2 YFSETQ. The CDR3 contains 13 residues. With 0 bases removed from V and 4 bases from J, the gap between germline ends came to 7 bases. The CDR3 is CASSLEGVYGYTF. CDR3 bases: TGCGCCAGCAGCTTGGAAGGGGTCTATGGCTACACCTTC.

By proportion, this clonotype is medium-sized (0.01 to 0.1%). The rearrangement uses TRBV29-1 and TRBJ1-2; 10 bases match TRBD1. CDR3 length: 13 amino acids. The trim removed 7 bases at V and 5 bases at J, leaving 7 bases unmatched. Germline V CDR1 and CDR2: SQVTM, ANQGSEA. The CDR3 DNA is TGCAGCGCCAGCCAGGGACAGGGGTATGGCTACACCTTC. Protein product: CSASQGQGYGYTF.

This chain connects TRBV20-1 to TRBJ2-7, with D tentatively TRBD2 (6 bases). With 1 base removed from V and 2 bases from J, the gap between germline ends came to 12 bases. The CDR3 extends over 14 amino acids. Germline CDR1 reads DFQATT; CDR2 reads SNEGSKA (reference sequence). The CDR3 spells CSARVGGGTYEQYF. CDR3 DNA sequence: TGCAGTGCTAGAGTCGGGGGTGGCACCTACGAGCAGTACTTC.

By share, this clonotype ranks as medium-sized. The rearrangement uses TRBV15 and TRBJ1-6; TRBD1 matches 9 bases. The CDR3 is 17 residues long. The germline V gene has CDR1 LNHNV and CDR2 YYDKDF (reference sequence). V shed 5 bases and J 6 bases; nucleotides not matched to a gene: 11. CDR3: CATSPHPGQGFNSPLHF. In nucleotides, the CDR3 is TGTGCCACCAGCCCGCACCCGGGACAGGGTTTTAATTCACCCCTCCACTTT.

V is TRBV10-1 and J is TRBJ1-1; 7 bases are a match to TRBD1. Trimming removed 6 bases from V and 10 bases from J; junction bases left unmatched: 14. Germline CDR1 and CDR2: WNHNN and SYGVQD (reference sequence). The CDR3 extends over 14 amino acids. The CDR3 region has the DNA TGCGCCAGCAGCCCAGGACAGGAGTACGCTGGAGCTTTCTTT. It translates to CASSPGQEYAGAFF.

This clonotype has ten or more counts. This sequence joins TRBV5-4 and TRBJ2-5, with TRBD1 identical over 7 bases. This CDR3 contains 16 residues. Germline V gene lookup returns CDR1 SGHNT and CDR2 YYREEE (reference sequence). V shed 3 bases and J 4 bases; nucleotides not matched to a gene: 12. In DNA form, the CDR3 reads TGTGCCAGCAGCTCACCGGGACAGAGCACGAGAGAGACCCAGTACTTC. Its protein product is CASSSPGQSTRETQYF.

This clonotype was seen at least ten times. The CDR3 DNA follows: TGCGCCAGCAGCCAAGAGAAGGGGGTCGGCTATGGCTACACCTTC. Its protein is CASSQEKGVGYGYTF. This chain joins TRBV4-3 and TRBJ1-2; D may be TRBD1 (6 bases). Looked up from germline, CDR1 is LGHNA and CDR2 is YSLEER. Trimming stripped 0 bases from V and 4 bases from J, with 12 bases between. This CDR3 is 15 amino acids long.

This clonotype was recorded many times. This rearrangement joins TRBV12-3 or TRBV12-4 to TRBJ2-1; D uncertain. The V end was cut by 3 bases, the J end by 8 bases, with 5 bases between. This CDR3 has 11 residues. CDR3 sequence reads: CASSFSDEQFF. The CDR3 DNA reads TGTGCCAGCAGTTTTAGTGATGAGCAGTTCTTC.

This clonotype was counted many times. The chain uses TRBV20-1 and TRBJ2-3; perhaps TRBD1 as D (6 bases). Trimming shortened V by 2 bases and J by 1 base, and 7 bases separated the two germline ends. This CDR3 is 13 amino acids long. Germline CDR1 DFQATT, CDR2 SNEGSKA (reference sequence). The CDR3 loop is CSARRQGTDTQYF. The CDR3 region has the DNA TGCAGTGCTAGACGACAGGGCACAGATACGCAGTATTTT.

This chain uses TRBV15 with TRBJ2-7, with D perhaps TRBD2 (6 bases). Looked up from germline, CDR1 is LNHNV and CDR2 is YYDKDF (reference sequence). Trimming left V 5 bases short and J 9 bases short, with 17 bases between. The CDR3 extends over 13 amino acids. The CDR3, as DNA: TGTGCCACCAGCTCCCGGGACTCCCCAGTGCAGTACTTC. Its protein product is CATSSRDSPVQYF.

This clonotype occurred many times. V is TRBV28 and J is TRBJ1-1; unclear D gene. Germline-derived CDR1 and CDR2 are MDHEN and SYDVKM. Deletions cut 6 bases from V and 3 bases from J, with 11 bases between. The CDR3 contains 13 residues. In DNA, the CDR3 is TGTGCCAGCAGCCCCCTCCCGGACACTGAAGCTTTCTTT. Its translation is CASSPLPDTEAFF.

This clonotype came up many times. The chain is built from TRBV20-1 and TRBJ2-1; D gene ambiguous. With 6 bases removed from V and 3 bases from J, the gap between germline ends came to 9 bases. The CDR3 totals 12 residues. Germline V gene sequence: CDR1 DFQATT, CDR2 SNEGSKA (reference sequence). The CDR3 nucleotides read TGCAGTGCACCTACAGACTACAATGAGCAGTTCTTC. Translating gives CSAPTDYNEQFF.